The 7 T cell receptor beta chains in this list originate from one sample, sequenced in a study of blood T cell repertoires in COVID-19. Produced via immunoSEQ multiplex PCR; TCRdb's table is partial and in-frame only. The sample lists fewer than 130,000 clones, around 68% occurring once. Sequencing was done on a sample of peripheral blood. The origin of the receptors is a woman aged 55-69 years with acute or convalescent COVID-19.

The gene calls are TRBV25-1 and TRBJ1-1; TRBD1 is a possible D gene (5 bases). Germline V lookup: CDR1 MGHDK, CDR2 SYGVNS. Trimming left V 6 bases short and J 10 bases short, with 15 bases between. The CDR3 runs to 12 residues. As DNA, the CDR3 is TGTGCCAGCAGCGACACGGCGGGGACAGCTTTCTTT. The encoded protein is CASSDTAGTAFF.

The chain joins TRBV19 to TRBJ1-4, with a possible D match to TRBD1 (6 bases). Trimming left V 5 bases short and J 13 bases short, with 20 bases between. The CDR3 is made up of 14 amino acids. CDR1 and CDR2 from the germline V gene are LNHDA and SQIVND (reference sequence). CDR3 region: CASSLRQEELGLFF. CDR3 in DNA: TGTGCCAGTAGTCTCCGACAGGAGGAATTGGGACTGTTTTTT.

The chain employs TRBV7-6 and TRBJ1-1, with 8 positions matching TRBD1. The CDR3 has 14 residues. J lost 6 bases, V lost 6 bases, and 9 bases had no gene match. Germline V lookup: CDR1 SGHVS, CDR2 FNYEAQ. The CDR3 sequence: CASRLYRGEAEAFF. The CDR3 nucleotides read TGTGCCAGCAGGTTGTACAGGGGGGAGGCTGAAGCTTTCTTT. Filled out from reference TRBV7-6 and TRBJ1-1, the complete variable domain reads GAGVSQSPRYKVTKRGQDVALRCDPISGHVSLYWYRQALGQGPEFLTYFNYEAQQDKSGLPNDRFSAERPEGSISTLTIQRTEQRDSAMYRCASRLYRGEAEAFFGQGTRLTVV.

On this clone itself: The same CDR3 arises from other DNA sequences in this sample as well. The rearrangement joins TRBV20-1 to TRBJ2-7; no reliable D call. V was pared by 1 base and J by 4 bases, with 5 bases between. CDR1 DFQATT and CDR2 SNEGSKA come from the germline V gene (reference sequence). The CDR3 is made up of 11 amino acids. In DNA form, the CDR3 reads TGCAGTGCTAGAGGAGAATACGAGCAGTACTTC. Translating gives CSARGEYEQYF.

J is TRBJ2-1 and V is TRBV11-2; 8 nucleotides align to TRBD1. Germline assignment: CDR1 SGHAT and CDR2 FQNNGV. The ends lost 3 bases at V and 6 bases at J; junction bases unmatched: 10. This CDR3 has 16 residues. CDR3 residues: CASSFLGRGQGNEQFF. In DNA form, the CDR3 reads TGTGCCAGCAGCTTCCTTGGCAGGGGGCAAGGCAATGAGCAGTTCTTC.

This clone showed up just a few times. This chain joins TRBV19 and TRBJ2-2; 9 bases align to TRBD1. Germline lookup yields CDR1 LNHDA and CDR2 SQIVND (reference sequence). The V and J ends lost 6 bases and 3 bases, in that order; junction bases with no gene match: 5. CDR3 length equals 15 residues. The CDR3 reads CASSRRDRDTGELFF. CDR3 nucleotides: TGTGCCAGTAGCAGGAGGGACAGGGACACCGGGGAGCTGTTTTTT.

J is TRBJ2-7 and V is TRBV4-3; a possible D gene is TRBD2 (6 bases). The CDR3 spans 18 residues. Germline-derived CDR1 and CDR2 are LGHNA and YSLEER. V lost 0 bases, J lost 3 bases, and 21 bases lay in between. CDR3 amino acids: CASSQDRSGQGLHYEQYF. CDR3 bases: TGCGCCAGCAGCCAAGATAGGAGCGGGCAGGGCTTGCACTACGAGCAGTACTTC.